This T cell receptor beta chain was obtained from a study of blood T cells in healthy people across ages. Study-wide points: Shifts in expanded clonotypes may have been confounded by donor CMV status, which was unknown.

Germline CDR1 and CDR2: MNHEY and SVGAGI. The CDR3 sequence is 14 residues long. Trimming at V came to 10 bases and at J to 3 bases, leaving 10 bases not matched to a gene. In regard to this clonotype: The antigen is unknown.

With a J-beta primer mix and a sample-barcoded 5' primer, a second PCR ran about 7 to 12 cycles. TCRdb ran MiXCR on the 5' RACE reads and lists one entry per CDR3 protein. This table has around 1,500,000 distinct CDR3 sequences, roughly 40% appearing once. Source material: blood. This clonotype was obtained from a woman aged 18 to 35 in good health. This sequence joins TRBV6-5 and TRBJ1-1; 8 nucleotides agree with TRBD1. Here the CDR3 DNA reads TGTGCCACCCTCCCAGGGGGCAAGTACACTGAAGCTTTCTTT. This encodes CATLPGGKYTEAFF.